The entry that follows covers one T cell receptor (beta chain) sequence. The length of the CDR3 is 15 residues. Germline-derived CDR1 and CDR2 are KGHSH and LQKENI. Trimming took 0 bases from V and 0 from J, leaving 9 bases between them. In TCRdb, the RACE reads were re-called with MiXCR into one record per CDR3 protein. The sample records around 110,000 distinct CDR3 sequences, around 10% being singletons. Time point defined: pre-sensitization, week 0. The treatment here: therapeutic diphenylcyclopropenone sensitization with weekly scalp DPC. The data originate from a study of human T cells and chemical hapten exposure.

The starting material was whole blood, obtained in connection with sensitization to the hapten diphenylcyclopropenone (DPC). The V and J genes are TRBV18 and TRBJ2-7; TRBD2 is a possible D gene (6 bases). This TCR derives from a woman aged 45-65 years with alopecia areata. Some clones in this sample may be carry-over from other donors' samples. The CDR3 spells CASSPPAGSSYEQYF. DNA of the CDR3: TGTGCCAGCTCACCACCCGCGGGGAGCTCCTACGAGCAGTACTTC.